This T cell receptor beta chain comes out of a study of T cell changes during pregnancy in multiple sclerosis. The method was immunoSEQ multiplex PCR; TCRdb's version includes in-frame clones alone and lacks a portion of them. The sample contains approximately 61,000 clones, more than 90% of which appear only once. The trim removed 7 bases at V and 3 bases at J, leaving 3 bases unmatched. The CDR3 covers 13 residues. CDR1 and CDR2 (germline): SGHAT, FQNNGV. The clonotype originates from a female donor in good health, enrolled as a control in a pregnancy study. Sequenced material: peripheral blood, taken in the first trimester of pregnancy. The rearrangement uses TRBV11-2 and TRBJ1-3; 7 nucleotides agree with TRBD1. CDR3 loop: CASTGQLGNTIYF. DNA of the CDR3: TGTGCCAGCACGGGACAGCTTGGAAACACCATATATTTT.